A selection of T cell receptor beta chains follows, all from one sample in a study of control samples from healthy donors and cancer patients. Data came from immunoSEQ multiplex PCR; TCRdb stores just in-frame clones and leaves some out. The sample comprises 170,000 or so clones, around 91% of which are singletons, and roughly 1.5% rests with the top ten. Sample: blood. The receptors derive from a woman between 45 and 65 years old in good health. Both conserved end residues are part of each CDR3. D genes are given only for firm matches. Only some rows state a clone size, as once, few, many or a class for expanded clones.

D gene: TRBD2; J gene: TRBJ2-3; clone size: -; V gene: TRBV6-2/TRBV6-3; CDR3 protein: CASSPPRLAGGPDTQYF; CDR3 DNA: TGTGCCAGCAGTCCCCCTCGACTAGCGGGAGGGCCAGATACGCAGTATTTT
D gene: -; J gene: TRBJ2-5; clone size: -; V gene: TRBV7-2; CDR3 protein: CASSQGVSWTQYF; CDR3 DNA: TGTGCCAGCAGCCAAGGGGTGTCCTGGACCCAGTACTTC
D gene: -; J gene: TRBJ2-7; clone size: -; V gene: TRBV5-1; CDR3 protein: CASSSTPGSRGPLTYEQYF; CDR3 DNA: TGCGCCAGCAGCTCGACCCCGGGGTCGCGGGGGCCGTTAACCTACGAGCAGTACTTC
D gene: -; J gene: TRBJ2-5; clone size: -; V gene: TRBV18; CDR3 protein: CASSRTGTIQETQYF; CDR3 DNA: TGTGCCAGCTCAAGGACCGGGACAATTCAAGAGACCCAGTACTTC
D gene: -; J gene: TRBJ2-5; clone size: -; V gene: TRBV29-1; CDR3 protein: CSAGRLRGGETQYF; CDR3 DNA: TGCAGCGCCGGCCGCCTGAGGGGGGGGGAGACCCAGTACTTC
D gene: -; J gene: TRBJ2-5; clone size: -; V gene: TRBV27; CDR3 protein: CASSLQPFLQETQYF; CDR3 DNA: TGTGCCAGTAGTTTACAACCTTTCTTACAAGAGACCCAGTACTTC
D gene: -; J gene: TRBJ2-3; clone size: -; V gene: TRBV23-1; CDR3 protein: CASSPNGTTDTQYF; CDR3 DNA: TGCGCCAGCAGTCCTAACGGGACCACAGATACGCAGTATTTT
D gene: -; J gene: TRBJ1-5; clone size: few; V gene: TRBV6-5; CDR3 protein: CASSLDGNSNQPQHF; CDR3 DNA: TGTGCCAGCAGTTTGGACGGAAATAGCAATCAGCCCCAGCATTTT
D gene: TRBD1; J gene: TRBJ1-1; clone size: -; V gene: TRBV18; CDR3 protein: CASRGTGQGLEAFF; CDR3 DNA: TGTGCCAGCCGCGGGACAGGACAGGGCCTTGAAGCTTTCTTT
D gene: TRBD1; J gene: TRBJ2-1; clone size: -; V gene: TRBV10-3; CDR3 protein: CAISESRQGADNEQFF; CDR3 DNA: TGTGCCATCAGTGAGTCTAGACAGGGGGCTGACAATGAGCAGTTCTTC
D gene: -; J gene: TRBJ1-2; clone size: few; V gene: TRBV2; CDR3 protein: CASSENPDGASGYTF; CDR3 DNA: TGTGCCAGCAGTGAAAACCCCGACGGGGCCTCGGGCTACACCTTC
D gene: TRBD1; J gene: TRBJ2-7; clone size: -; V gene: TRBV5-1; CDR3 protein: CASSLTPGQGLEQYF; CDR3 DNA: TGCGCCAGCAGCCTAACCCCGGGACAGGGGCTCGAGCAGTACTTC
D gene: -; J gene: TRBJ2-1; clone size: -; V gene: TRBV5-1; CDR3 protein: CASSLEGMYNEQFF; CDR3 DNA: TGCGCCAGCAGCTTGGAGGGCATGTACAATGAGCAGTTCTTC
D gene: TRBD2; J gene: TRBJ2-7; clone size: -; V gene: TRBV7-2; CDR3 protein: CASSGVASMRGLYEQYF; CDR3 DNA: TGTGCCAGCAGCGGCGTCGCGTCGATGCGGGGGTTGTACGAGCAGTACTTC
D gene: TRBD1; J gene: TRBJ1-4; clone size: -; V gene: TRBV5-6; CDR3 protein: CASSLSTGRLSEKLFF; CDR3 DNA: TGTGCCAGCAGCTTATCGACAGGGAGGCTATCTGAAAAACTGTTTTTT
D gene: TRBD2; J gene: TRBJ2-5; clone size: -; V gene: TRBV27; CDR3 protein: CASSPQRGGQETQYF; CDR3 DNA: TGTGCCAGCAGTCCCCAGCGGGGGGGCCAAGAGACCCAGTACTTC
D gene: TRBD1; J gene: TRBJ2-7; clone size: once; V gene: TRBV3-1/TRBV3-2; CDR3 protein: CASSQGTGVNEQYF; CDR3 DNA: TGTGCCAGCAGCCAAGGGACAGGGGTCAACGAGCAGTACTTC
D gene: TRBD1; J gene: TRBJ2-1; clone size: -; V gene: TRBV27; CDR3 protein: CASSLSGGVLRGEQFF; CDR3 DNA: TGTGCCAGCAGTTTATCAGGGGGCGTGTTGAGGGGTGAGCAGTTCTTC